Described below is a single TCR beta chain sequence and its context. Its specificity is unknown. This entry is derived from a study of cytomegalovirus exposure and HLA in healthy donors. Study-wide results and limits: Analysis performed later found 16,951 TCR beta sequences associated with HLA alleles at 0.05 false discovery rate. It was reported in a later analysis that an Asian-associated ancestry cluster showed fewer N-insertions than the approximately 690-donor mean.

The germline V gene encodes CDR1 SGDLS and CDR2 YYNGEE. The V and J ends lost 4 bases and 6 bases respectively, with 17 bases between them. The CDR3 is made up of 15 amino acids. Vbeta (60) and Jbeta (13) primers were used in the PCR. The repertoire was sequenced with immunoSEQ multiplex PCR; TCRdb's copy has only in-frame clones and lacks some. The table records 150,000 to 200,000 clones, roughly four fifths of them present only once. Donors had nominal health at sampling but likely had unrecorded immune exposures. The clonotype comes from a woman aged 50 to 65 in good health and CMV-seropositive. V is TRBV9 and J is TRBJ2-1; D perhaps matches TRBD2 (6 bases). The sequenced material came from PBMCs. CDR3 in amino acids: CASSPPPGDSNEQFF. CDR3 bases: TGTGCCAGCAGCCCTCCCCCGGGAGACTCCAATGAGCAGTTCTTC.